Listed below are T cell receptor beta chains from one sample, sequenced in a study of T-cell memory formation after mild COVID-19. TCRdb independently ran MiXCR on the 5' RACE reads; one entry per CDR3 protein. The sample lists around 55,000 distinct CDR3 sequences; around a tenth were seen once. What was sequenced was PBMCs or a T cell subset sorted from them (not recorded which). These receptor sequences come from a man younger than 30 who had mild COVID-19 (a few samples of this study predate the infection). Cell type and time point are not known. Both conserved end residues are part of each CDR3. Each record gives: J gene, D gene, clone size, V gene, CDR3 protein, CDR3 DNA. D genes are given only for firm matches. Not all rows give a size; the values are once, few, many and, for expanded clones, a class.

TRBJ2-1,.,many,TRBV5-5,CASSWVGKDNEQFF,TGTGCCAGCAGCTGGGTCGGGAAAGACAATGAGCAGTTCTTC
TRBJ2-6,.,many,TRBV18,CASSTRGSGANVLTF,TGTGCCAGCTCCACACGGGGCTCTGGGGCCAACGTCCTGACTTTC
TRBJ2-3,TRBD2,many,TRBV5-4,CASSLGTSGVSTDTQYF,TGTGCCAGCAGCTTGGGGACTAGCGGGGTTAGCACAGATACGCAGTATTTT
TRBJ2-1,TRBD2,.,TRBV5-1,CASSLTSGGVNEQFF,TGCGCCAGCAGCTTGACTAGCGGGGGGGTAAATGAGCAGTTCTTC
TRBJ2-5,.,few,TRBV20-1,CSARIGWGQYF,TGCAGTGCTCGAATAGGGTGGGGCCAGTACTTC
TRBJ1-5,.,.,TRBV3-1,CASSRGADQPQHF,TGTGCCAGCAGCCGCGGGGCCGATCAGCCCCAGCATTTT
TRBJ1-5,.,.,TRBV7-2,CASSSQWTTQHF,TGTGCCAGCAGCTCCCAATGGACGACCCAGCATTTT
TRBJ2-7,TRBD1,.,TRBV5-1,CASSPGTGSIIYEQYF,TGCGCCAGCTCCCCCGGGACAGGGTCAATAATCTACGAGCAGTACTTC
TRBJ2-5,TRBD2,.,TRBV7-2,CASSAGLAGEETQYF,TGTGCCAGCAGCGCCGGACTAGCGGGGGAGGAGACCCAGTACTTC
TRBJ2-7,TRBD2,many,TRBV25-1,CASQPRAGAAYEQYF,TGTGCCAGTCAACCGAGAGCGGGGGCCGCCTACGAGCAGTACTTC
TRBJ2-3,.,.,TRBV9,CASSVPSGSTDTQYF,TGTGCCAGCAGCGTCCCTTCGGGTAGCACAGATACGCAGTATTTT
TRBJ1-1,.,.,TRBV4-3,CASSQEWWGRAFF,TGCGCCAGCAGCCAAGAGTGGTGGGGGCGAGCTTTCTTT
TRBJ2-5,TRBD2,.,TRBV4-2,CASSQDRGGETQYF,TGTGCCAGCAGCCAAGATCGGGGGGGCGAGACCCAGTACTTC
TRBJ1-1,TRBD1,many,TRBV7-3,CASSPQTGVEAFF,TGTGCCAGCAGCCCCCAGACAGGGGTAGAAGCTTTCTTT
TRBJ2-3,TRBD2,few,TRBV11-2,CASSLVVGGATDTQYF,TGTGCCAGCAGCTTAGTAGTCGGGGGGGCCACAGATACGCAGTATTTT
TRBJ1-2,TRBD1,.,TRBV5-4,CASSLDRESGYTF,TGTGCCAGCAGCCTGGACAGGGAATCTGGCTACACCTTC
TRBJ1-2,TRBD1,.,TRBV7-8,CASSLQGQGRGYTF,TGTGCCAGCAGCTTACAGGGACAGGGACGAGGCTACACCTTC
TRBJ2-5,TRBD2,.,TRBV18,CASSTSGAETQYF,TGTGCCAGCTCGACTAGCGGGGCGGAGACCCAGTACTTC
TRBJ2-3,.,.,TRBV3-1,CASSFQSGGGTDTQYF,TGTGCCAGCAGCTTTCAGTCCGGAGGTGGCACAGATACGCAGTATTTT
TRBJ1-1,.,few,TRBV5-1,CASSLAGGVTEAFF,TGCGCCAGCAGCTTGGCCGGGGGGGTGACTGAAGCTTTCTTT